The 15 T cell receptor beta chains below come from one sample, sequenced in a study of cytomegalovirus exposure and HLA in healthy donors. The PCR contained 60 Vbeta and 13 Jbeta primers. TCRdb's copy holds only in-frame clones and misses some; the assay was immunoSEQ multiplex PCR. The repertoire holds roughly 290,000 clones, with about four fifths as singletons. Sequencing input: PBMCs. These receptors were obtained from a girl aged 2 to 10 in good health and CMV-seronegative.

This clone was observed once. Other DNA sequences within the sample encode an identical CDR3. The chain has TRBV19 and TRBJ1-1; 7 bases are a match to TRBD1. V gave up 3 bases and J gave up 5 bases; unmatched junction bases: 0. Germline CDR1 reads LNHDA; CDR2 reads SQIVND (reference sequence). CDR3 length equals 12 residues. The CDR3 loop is CASSIRGTEAFF. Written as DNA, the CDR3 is TGTGCCAGTAGTATCAGGGGGACTGAAGCTTTCTTT.

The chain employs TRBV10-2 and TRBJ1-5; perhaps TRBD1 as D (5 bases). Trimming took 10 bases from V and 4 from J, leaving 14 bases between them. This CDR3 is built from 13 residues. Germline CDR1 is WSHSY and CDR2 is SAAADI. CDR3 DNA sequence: TGCGCCACTCGGACCCAGGGAAATCAGCCCCAGCATTTT. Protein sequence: CATRTQGNQPQHF.

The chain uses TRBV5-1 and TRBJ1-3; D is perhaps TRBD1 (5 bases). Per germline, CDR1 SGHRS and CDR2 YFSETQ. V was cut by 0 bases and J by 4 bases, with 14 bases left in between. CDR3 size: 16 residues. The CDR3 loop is CASSLGGGAVGNTIYF. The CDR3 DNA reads TGCGCCAGCAGCTTGGGCGGTGGGGCAGTCGGAAACACCATATATTTT.

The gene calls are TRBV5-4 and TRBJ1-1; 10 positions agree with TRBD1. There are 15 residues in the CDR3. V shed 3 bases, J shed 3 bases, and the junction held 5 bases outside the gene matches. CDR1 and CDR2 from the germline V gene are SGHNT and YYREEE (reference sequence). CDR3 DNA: TGTGCCAGCAGCTCGGGACAGGGGAGCTACACTGAAGCTTTCTTT. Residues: CASSSGQGSYTEAFF.

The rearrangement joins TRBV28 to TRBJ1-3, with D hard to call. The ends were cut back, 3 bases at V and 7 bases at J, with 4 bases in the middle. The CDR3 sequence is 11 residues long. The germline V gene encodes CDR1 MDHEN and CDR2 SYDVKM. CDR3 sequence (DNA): TGTGCCAGCAGTTTTAGTAACACCATATATTTT. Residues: CASSFSNTIYF.

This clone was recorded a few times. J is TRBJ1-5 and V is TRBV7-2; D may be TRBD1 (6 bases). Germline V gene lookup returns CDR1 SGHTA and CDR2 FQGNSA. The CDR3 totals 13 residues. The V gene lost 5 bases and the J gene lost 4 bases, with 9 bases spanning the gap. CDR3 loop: CASSTDRNQPQHF. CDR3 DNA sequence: TGTGCCAGCAGCACAGACAGGAATCAGCCCCAGCATTTT.

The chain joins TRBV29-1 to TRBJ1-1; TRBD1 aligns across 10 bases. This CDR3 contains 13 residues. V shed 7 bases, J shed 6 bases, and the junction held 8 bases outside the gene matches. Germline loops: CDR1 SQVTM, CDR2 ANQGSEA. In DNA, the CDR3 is TGCAGCGGGCGGACAGGGGGGAGATCTGAAGCTTTCTTT. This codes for CSGRTGGRSEAFF.

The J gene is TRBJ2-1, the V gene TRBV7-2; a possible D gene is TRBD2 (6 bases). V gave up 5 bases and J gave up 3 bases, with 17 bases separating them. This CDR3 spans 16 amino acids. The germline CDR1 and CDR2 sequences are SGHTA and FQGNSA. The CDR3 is CASSPAGLAIYNEQFF. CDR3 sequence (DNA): TGTGCCAGCAGCCCCGCCGGGCTAGCGATCTACAATGAGCAGTTCTTC.

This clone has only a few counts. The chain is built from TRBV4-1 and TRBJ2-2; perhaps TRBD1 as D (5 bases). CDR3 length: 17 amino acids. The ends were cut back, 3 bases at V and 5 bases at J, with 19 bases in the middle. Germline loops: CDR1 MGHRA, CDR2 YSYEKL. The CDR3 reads CASSQLPFWGATGELFF. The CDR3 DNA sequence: TGCGCCAGCAGCCAGCTCCCGTTTTGGGGCGCAACCGGGGAGCTGTTTTTT.

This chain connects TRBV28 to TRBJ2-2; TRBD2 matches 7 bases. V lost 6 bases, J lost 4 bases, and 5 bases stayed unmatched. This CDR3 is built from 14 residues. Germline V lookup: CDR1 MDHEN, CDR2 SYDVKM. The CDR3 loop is CASSAWGGTGELFF. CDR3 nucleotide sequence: TGTGCCAGCAGCGCATGGGGGGGCACCGGGGAGCTGTTTTTT. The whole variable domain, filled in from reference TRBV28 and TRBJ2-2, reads DVKVTQSSRYLVKRTGEKVFLECVQDMDHENMFWYRQDPGLGLRLIYFSYDVKMKEKGDIPEGYSVSREKKERFSLILESASTNQTSMYLCASSAWGGTGELFFGEGSRLTVL.

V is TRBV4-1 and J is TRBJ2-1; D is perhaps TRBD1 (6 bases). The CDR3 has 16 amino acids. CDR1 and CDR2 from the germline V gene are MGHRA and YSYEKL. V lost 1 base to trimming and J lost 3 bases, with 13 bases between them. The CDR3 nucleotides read TGCGCCAGCAGCCAAGTGTCCGGACAGCTCTACAATGAGCAGTTCTTC. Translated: CASSQVSGQLYNEQFF.

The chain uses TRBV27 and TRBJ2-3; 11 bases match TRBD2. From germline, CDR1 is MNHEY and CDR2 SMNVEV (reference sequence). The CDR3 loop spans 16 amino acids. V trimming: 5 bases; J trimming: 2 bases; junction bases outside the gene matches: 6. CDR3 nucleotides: TGTGCCAGCAGTGCCCCTAGCGGGAGGACCACAGATACGCAGTATTTT. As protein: CASSAPSGRTTDTQYF.

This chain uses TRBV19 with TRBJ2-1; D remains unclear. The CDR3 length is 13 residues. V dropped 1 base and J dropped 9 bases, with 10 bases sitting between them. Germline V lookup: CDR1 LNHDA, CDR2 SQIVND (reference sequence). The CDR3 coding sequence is TGTGCCAGTAGTATAGGTTGGAACAGTGAGCAGTTCTTC. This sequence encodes CASSIGWNSEQFF.

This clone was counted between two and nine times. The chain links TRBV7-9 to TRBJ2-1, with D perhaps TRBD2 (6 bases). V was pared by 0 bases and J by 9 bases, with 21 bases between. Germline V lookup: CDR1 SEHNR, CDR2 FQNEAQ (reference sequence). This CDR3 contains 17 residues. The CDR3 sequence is CASSLAYFGTGPREQFF. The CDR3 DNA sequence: TGTGCCAGCAGCTTAGCGTATTTCGGGACTGGCCCTCGTGAGCAGTTCTTC.

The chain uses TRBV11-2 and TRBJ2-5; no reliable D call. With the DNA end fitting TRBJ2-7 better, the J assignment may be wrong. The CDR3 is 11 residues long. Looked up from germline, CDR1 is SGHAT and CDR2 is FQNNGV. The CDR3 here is CASSSSYEQYF. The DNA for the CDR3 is TGTGCCAGCAGCTCCTCCTACGAGCAGTACTTC.